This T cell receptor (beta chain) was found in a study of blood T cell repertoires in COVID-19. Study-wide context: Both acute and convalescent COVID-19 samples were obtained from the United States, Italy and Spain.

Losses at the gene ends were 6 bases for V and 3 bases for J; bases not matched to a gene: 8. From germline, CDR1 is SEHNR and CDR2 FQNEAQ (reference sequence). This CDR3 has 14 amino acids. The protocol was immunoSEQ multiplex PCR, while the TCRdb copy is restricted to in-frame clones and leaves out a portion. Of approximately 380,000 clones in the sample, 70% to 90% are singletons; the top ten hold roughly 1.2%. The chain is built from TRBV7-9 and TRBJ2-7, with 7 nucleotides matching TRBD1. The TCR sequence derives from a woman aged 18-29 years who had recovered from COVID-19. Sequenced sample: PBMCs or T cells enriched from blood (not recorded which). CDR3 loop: CASSNWDSFYEQYF. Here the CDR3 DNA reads TGTGCCAGCAGTAATTGGGACAGTTTCTACGAGCAGTACTTC.